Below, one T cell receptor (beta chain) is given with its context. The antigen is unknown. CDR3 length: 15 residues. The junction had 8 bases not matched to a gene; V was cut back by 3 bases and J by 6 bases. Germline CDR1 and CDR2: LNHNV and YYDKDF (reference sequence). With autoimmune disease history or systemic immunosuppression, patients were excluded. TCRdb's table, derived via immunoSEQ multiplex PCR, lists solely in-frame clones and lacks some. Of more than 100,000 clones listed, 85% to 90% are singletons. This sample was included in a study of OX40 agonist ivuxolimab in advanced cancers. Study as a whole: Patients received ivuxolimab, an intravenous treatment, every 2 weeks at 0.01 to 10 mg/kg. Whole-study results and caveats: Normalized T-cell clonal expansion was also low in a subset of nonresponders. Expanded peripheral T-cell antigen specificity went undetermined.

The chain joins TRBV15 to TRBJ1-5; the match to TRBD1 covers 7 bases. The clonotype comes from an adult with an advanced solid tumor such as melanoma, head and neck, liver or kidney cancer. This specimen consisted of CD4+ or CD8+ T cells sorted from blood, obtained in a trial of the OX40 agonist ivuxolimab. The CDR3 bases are TGTGCCACCAGCAGGGGACCGACAGGGCCTCAGCCCCAGCATTTT. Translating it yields CATSRGPTGPQPQHF.